Below are 8 T cell receptor beta chains sequenced from a single sample in a study of primary melanoma T cells and metastatic recurrence. Using immunoSEQ multiplex PCR, the repertoire was profiled, and TCRdb retains in-frame clones only, with some absent. The sample contains about 1,500 clones, around 80% of which appear only once. The sample comprised melanoma tumor tissue. The receptors here all came from a human donor with melanoma.

The J gene is TRBJ2-1, the V gene TRBV18; TRBD2 matches 11 bases. Germline CDR1 is KGHSH and CDR2 is LQKENI. The CDR3 length is 16 residues. V lost 6 bases to trimming and J lost 4 bases; unmatched junction nucleotides: 8. CDR3 DNA sequence: TGTGCCAGCTCGCCGCCCGGGACTAGCGGATACAATGAGCAGTTCTTC. Protein sequence: CASSPPGTSGYNEQFF.

This chain connects TRBV19 to TRBJ2-5; 8 bases match TRBD1. The V segment lost 4 bases and the J segment 3 bases; nucleotides outside the gene matches: 4. The CDR3 sequence is 14 residues long. The germline V gene has CDR1 LNHDA and CDR2 SQIVND (reference sequence). The CDR3 sequence: CASSTKQGEETQYF. The DNA for the CDR3 is TGTGCCAGTAGTACTAAACAGGGGGAAGAGACCCAGTACTTC.

V is TRBV18 and J is TRBJ2-3, with D unclear. The CDR3 is 16 residues long. V was shortened by 1 base and J by 2 bases, with 13 bases between the two germline ends. Germline values: CDR1 KGHSH, CDR2 LQKENI. The CDR3 DNA sequence: TGTGCCAGCTCACCACGGCCAAAGACCGTCACAGATACGCAGTATTTT. Its translation: CASSPRPKTVTDTQYF.

This chain uses TRBV11-3 with TRBJ1-3; no clear D gene. Germline CDR1 and CDR2: SGHNT and YENEEA. CDR3 size: 15 residues. V was trimmed by 5 bases and J by 4 bases, leaving 15 bases between them. CDR3 DNA: TGTGCCAGCAGCCCCTTCTTGGGGAGAGGAAACACCATATATTTT. Amino acid sequence: CASSPFLGRGNTIYF.

The rearrangement links TRBV30 to TRBJ1-5, with D maybe TRBD1 (5 bases). Trimming removed 4 bases at V and 5 bases at J, with 15 bases between. This CDR3 spans 14 amino acids. Germline V gene sequence: CDR1 GTSNPN, CDR2 SVGIG (reference sequence). CDR3 in amino acids: CAWTDGGVHQPQHF. For the CDR3, the DNA is TGTGCCTGGACCGACGGAGGGGTACATCAGCCCCAGCATTTT.

The gene calls are TRBV5-1 and TRBJ2-7; perhaps TRBD1 as D (5 bases). Germline-derived CDR1 and CDR2 are SGHRS and YFSETQ. This CDR3 has 16 residues. V gave up 4 bases and J gave up 3 bases, with 20 bases separating them. Here the CDR3 reads CASSAPDRPKGYEQYF. CDR3 coding DNA: TGCGCCAGCAGCGCGCCCGACAGACCCAAGGGCTACGAGCAGTACTTC.

J is TRBJ1-2 and V is TRBV12-5, with TRBD1 as a possible D gene (6 bases). The germline V gene encodes CDR1 LGHNT and CDR2 FRNRAP. The length of the CDR3 is 13 residues. The V gene lost 5 bases and the J gene lost 8 bases, with 15 bases spanning the gap. CDR3 in amino acids: CASGKPQGSGYTF. In DNA, the CDR3 is TGTGCTAGTGGTAAACCCCAGGGGAGCGGCTACACCTTC.

This sequence joins TRBV9 and TRBJ1-2; a weak D match, TRBD1 (6 bases). CDR1 SGDLS and CDR2 YYNGEE come from the germline V gene. V was cut by 5 bases and J by 5 bases, with 16 bases left in between. The CDR3 sequence is 14 residues long. For the CDR3, the DNA is TGTGCCAGCAGTGGGGACACGAATGGATATGGCTACACCTTC. Encoded protein: CASSGDTNGYGYTF.